Below, one T cell receptor beta chain is given with its context. Its target is unknown. TCR beta cDNA libraries included unique molecular identifiers. The authors obtained 540,000 or so cDNA molecules from around 1 to 9.1 million T cells. TCRdb re-derived calls from the PCR reads in MiXCR, one entry per CDR3 protein. The sample holds hundreds of thousands of distinct CDR3 sequences, 55% to 70% seen once. The data stem from a study of post-analysis software for immune sequencing data. The overall study: The cohort encompassed relapsing-remitting, secondary progressive and progressive-relapsing multiple sclerosis disease courses. Study conclusions and caveats: A handful of TRBV segments were significantly more frequent in patients than in controls. TRBV5-6, TRBV5-1 and TRBV20-1 were among these segments. Patients with multiple sclerosis recorded significantly lower normalized Chao1 diversity than controls, the study found. Samples from a shared batch, those prepared together, strongly co-clustered by F measure.

The length of the CDR3 is 16 residues. Between the trimmed V and J ends, which lost 4 bases and 2 bases, there was a span of 15 bases. Germline loops: CDR1 DFQATT, CDR2 SNEGSKA (reference sequence). Sequencing was carried out using blood. V gene TRBV20-1 combines with J gene TRBJ2-6, with D perhaps matching TRBD1 (5 bases). The TCR was taken from a girl aged 2-10 years with multiple sclerosis. This chain's CDR3 is CSAIRQFGTGANVLTF. DNA for the CDR3: TGCAGTGCTATAAGACAGTTTGGGACTGGGGCCAACGTCCTGACTTTC.